What follows are 2 T cell receptor beta chains derived from one specimen sequenced in a study of T cells after yellow fever vaccination. TCRdb re-called the 5' RACE reads with MiXCR, one entry per CDR3 protein. Here the sample spans about 320,000 distinct CDR3 sequences, approximately 12% being singletons. Sequencing was performed on CD4+ T cells sorted from PBMCs, taken 15 days after the yellow fever booster vaccination. The source is a man between 18 and 35 years old who received the YFV17D yellow fever vaccine.

The CDR3 sequence is CASSVTGGNYEQYF. CDR3 DNA sequence: TGTGCCAGCAGCGTGACAGGGGGGAACTACGAGCAGTACTTC. The rearrangement uses TRBV9 and TRBJ2-7, with 9 bases identical to TRBD1. From germline, CDR1 is SGDLS and CDR2 YYNGEE. V lost 2 bases, J lost 3 bases, and 3 bases stayed unmatched. The CDR3 spans 14 residues.

The chain links TRBV6-1 to TRBJ1-2, with D unresolved. V was shortened by 3 bases and J by 1 base, with 12 bases between the two germline ends. The CDR3 totals 15 residues. Germline lookup yields CDR1 MNHNS and CDR2 SASEGT. The CDR3 spells CASSDSEALNYGYTF. Written as DNA, the CDR3 is TGTGCCAGCAGTGATTCGGAAGCCCTTAACTATGGCTACACCTTC.